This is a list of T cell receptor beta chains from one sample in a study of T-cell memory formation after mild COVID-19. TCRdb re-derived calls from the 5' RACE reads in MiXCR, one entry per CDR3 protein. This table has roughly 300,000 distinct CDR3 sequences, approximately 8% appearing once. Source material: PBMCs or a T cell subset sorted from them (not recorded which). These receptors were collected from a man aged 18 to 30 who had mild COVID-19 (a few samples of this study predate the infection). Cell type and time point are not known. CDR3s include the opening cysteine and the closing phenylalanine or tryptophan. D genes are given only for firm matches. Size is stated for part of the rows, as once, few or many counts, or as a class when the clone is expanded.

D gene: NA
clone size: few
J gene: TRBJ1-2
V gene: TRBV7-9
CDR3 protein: CASSFRTDTGIYNYGYTF
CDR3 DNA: TGTGCCAGCAGCTTTAGGACCGACACAGGGATCTATAACTATGGCTACACCTTC

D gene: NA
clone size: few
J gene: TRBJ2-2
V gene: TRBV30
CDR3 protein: CAWSVGSLELFF
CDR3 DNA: TGTGCCTGGAGTGTAGGGTCTTTGGAGCTGTTTTTT

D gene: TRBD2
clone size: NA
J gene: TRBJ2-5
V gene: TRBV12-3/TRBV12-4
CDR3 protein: CASSLGSGVQETQYF
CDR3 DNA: TGTGCCAGCAGTTTGGGTAGCGGGGTCCAAGAGACCCAGTACTTC

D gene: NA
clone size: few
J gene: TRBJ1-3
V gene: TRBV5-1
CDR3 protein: CASSKTGKSGNTIYF
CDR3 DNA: TGCGCCAGCAGCAAAACAGGGAAGTCTGGAAACACCATATATTTT

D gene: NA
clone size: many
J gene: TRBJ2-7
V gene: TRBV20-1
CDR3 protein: CSARDNYEQYF
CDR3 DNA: TGCAGTGCTAGGGACAACTACGAGCAGTACTTC

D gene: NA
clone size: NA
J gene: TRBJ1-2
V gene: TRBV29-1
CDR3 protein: CSVEDPRLSLYGYTF
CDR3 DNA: TGCAGCGTTGAAGACCCCCGACTTTCCCTCTATGGCTACACCTTC

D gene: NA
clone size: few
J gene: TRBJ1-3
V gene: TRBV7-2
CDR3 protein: CASSPPGRASGNTIYF
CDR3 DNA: TGTGCCAGCAGCCCCCCGGGGAGGGCTTCAGGAAACACCATATATTTT

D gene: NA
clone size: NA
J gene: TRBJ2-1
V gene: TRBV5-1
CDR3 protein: CASRPQGLDNEQFF
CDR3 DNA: TGCGCCAGCAGACCCCAGGGTTTGGACAATGAGCAGTTCTTC

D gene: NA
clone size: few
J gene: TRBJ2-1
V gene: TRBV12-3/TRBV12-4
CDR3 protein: CASTDSGDLSSYNEQFF
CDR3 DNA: TGTGCCAGCACCGACTCCGGGGACCTCAGCTCCTACAATGAGCAGTTCTTC

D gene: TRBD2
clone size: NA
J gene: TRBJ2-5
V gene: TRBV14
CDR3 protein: CASSQGNLPGGEETQYF
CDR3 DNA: TGTGCCAGCAGCCAAGGGAATCTTCCGGGAGGGGAAGAGACCCAGTACTTC